This T cell receptor (beta chain) was sequenced in a study of blood T cell repertoires in COVID-19. The germline CDR1 and CDR2 sequences are SGHDT and YYEEEE. This CDR3 region has 16 residues. V lost 1 base, J lost 3 bases, and 7 bases stayed unmatched. TCRdb's copy holds only in-frame clones and misses some; the assay was immunoSEQ multiplex PCR. Of around 260,000 clones listed, more than 85% are singletons. Material: peripheral blood. The rearrangement links TRBV5-6 to TRBJ1-1, with TRBD1 matching 9 bases. The sequence derives from a young adult with COVID-19, enrolled during active disease. The CDR3 sequence: CASSLSGQGIYTEAFF. DNA of the CDR3: TGTGCCAGCAGCTTGAGCGGACAGGGGATTTACACTGAAGCTTTCTTT.